A selection of T cell receptor beta chains follows, all from one sample in a study of T cell repertoires in cytomegalovirus infection. TCRdb fed the reads into MiXCR, producing one record per CDR3 protein. Of some 180,000 distinct CDR3 sequences detected, about a sixth appear once; the ten largest clones hold around 25%. The material sequenced was CD8+ T cells from PBMCs. These TCRs come from a human donor in good health (CMV status not recorded). Some clones in this sample may be carry-over from other donors' samples. Each CDR3 is given without its conserved first and last residue.

j_call: TRBJ1-1; v_call: TRBV7-3; cdr3_aa: ASSQGGDTEAF
j_call: TRBJ2-3; v_call: TRBV28; cdr3_aa: ASSFRTDYTDTQY
j_call: TRBJ2-5; v_call: TRBV11-2; cdr3_aa: ASRTGTGPGETQY
j_call: TRBJ2-2; v_call: TRBV11-2; cdr3_aa: ASSLALRPPGPGAGELF
j_call: TRBJ1-1; v_call: TRBV7-3; cdr3_aa: ASSLTEGRRGDEAF
j_call: TRBJ2-7; v_call: TRBV14; cdr3_aa: ASSHGWGAAYEQY
j_call: TRBJ2-7; v_call: TRBV7-8; cdr3_aa: ASGGEMGAYEQY
j_call: TRBJ2-1; v_call: TRBV20-1; cdr3_aa: SAGPGTGAHPALYNEQF
j_call: TRBJ2-1; v_call: TRBV9; cdr3_aa: ASSVAGSYNEQF
j_call: TRBJ1-2; v_call: TRBV7-9; cdr3_aa: ASSLIVSTYGYT
j_call: TRBJ2-5; v_call: TRBV6-5; cdr3_aa: ASSYSAGWQQETQY
j_call: TRBJ2-7; v_call: TRBV7-9; cdr3_aa: ASSQLGTGNQGEQY
j_call: TRBJ2-1; v_call: TRBV4-3; cdr3_aa: ASSQDGQGANEQL
j_call: TRBJ2-7; v_call: TRBV6-2/TRBV6-3; cdr3_aa: ASSYPGTASREQY
j_call: TRBJ1-1; v_call: TRBV6-2/TRBV6-3; cdr3_aa: ASSQQGYTEAF
j_call: TRBJ2-5; v_call: TRBV29-1; cdr3_aa: SVVWGSGETQY
j_call: TRBJ1-2; v_call: TRBV7-9; cdr3_aa: ASSFYQTRGYT
j_call: TRBJ1-3; v_call: TRBV4-1; cdr3_aa: ASSQDTGNTIY
j_call: TRBJ1-1; v_call: TRBV7-8; cdr3_aa: ASSIEALNTEAF
j_call: TRBJ2-3; v_call: TRBV7-2; cdr3_aa: ASSFKREADTQY
j_call: TRBJ2-5; v_call: TRBV19; cdr3_aa: ASSIGSGGSQETQY
j_call: TRBJ1-3; v_call: TRBV11-2; cdr3_aa: ASSPNPLISGNTIY
j_call: TRBJ2-3; v_call: TRBV28; cdr3_aa: ASSTRTGSSTDTQY
j_call: TRBJ2-2; v_call: TRBV10-3; cdr3_aa: AIKEGTGTGELF
j_call: TRBJ2-3; v_call: TRBV12-3/TRBV12-4; cdr3_aa: ASSFWGLSNTDTQY
j_call: TRBJ2-2; v_call: TRBV6-4; cdr3_aa: ASSPTFYTGELF
j_call: TRBJ2-1; v_call: TRBV30; cdr3_aa: AWSVPDRPYNEQF
j_call: TRBJ1-1; v_call: TRBV6-2/TRBV6-3; cdr3_aa: ASSPGRNSEAF
j_call: TRBJ1-2; v_call: TRBV2; cdr3_aa: ASPGTDYGYT
j_call: TRBJ2-1; v_call: TRBV6-2/TRBV6-3; cdr3_aa: ASRGLEQF
j_call: TRBJ2-1; v_call: TRBV4-3; cdr3_aa: ASSHLVGAENNEQF
j_call: TRBJ2-2; v_call: TRBV7-9; cdr3_aa: ASSLEVTGGVDTGELF
j_call: TRBJ2-1; v_call: TRBV27; cdr3_aa: ASITFLAGGGLPNEQF
j_call: TRBJ2-7; v_call: TRBV7-2; cdr3_aa: ASSLIVTGSYEQY
j_call: TRBJ1-4; v_call: TRBV25-1; cdr3_aa: ASSPSGGMGREKLF
j_call: TRBJ1-3; v_call: TRBV7-2; cdr3_aa: ASSLGQSSGNTIY
j_call: TRBJ2-3; v_call: TRBV6-2/TRBV6-3; cdr3_aa: ASSYWGWGDTQY
j_call: TRBJ2-3; v_call: TRBV4-1; cdr3_aa: ASSQGVDTQY
j_call: TRBJ1-2; v_call: TRBV7-2; cdr3_aa: ASSLDQGNYGYT
j_call: TRBJ1-1; v_call: TRBV6-6; cdr3_aa: ASRNTQRDTEAF
j_call: TRBJ1-1; v_call: TRBV28; cdr3_aa: ASSLSQGLNTEAF
j_call: TRBJ2-3; v_call: TRBV6-2/TRBV6-3; cdr3_aa: ASSYSEAADTQY
j_call: TRBJ1-5; v_call: TRBV5-5; cdr3_aa: ASSQKGAYSNQPQH
j_call: TRBJ1-3; v_call: TRBV7-6; cdr3_aa: ASSLRAGENTIY
j_call: TRBJ2-1; v_call: TRBV24-1; cdr3_aa: ATSDLSPWDEQF
j_call: TRBJ1-1; v_call: TRBV6-2/TRBV6-3; cdr3_aa: ASSSGTGASTEAF